This TCR beta chain was sequenced for a study of CD8+ T cells in alopecia areata. Study-level background: Treated patients were given oral tofacitinib, which was dosed at 5 to 10 mg twice daily.

The CDR3 runs to 12 residues. Trimming at V came to 4 bases and at J to 3 bases, leaving 0 bases not matched to a gene. From germline, CDR1 is SQVTM and CDR2 ANQGSEA. Treatment indicated: oral pan-JAK inhibitor, 5-10 mg twice daily. The sequencing template was cDNA reverse transcribed from extracted RNA. Method: immunoSEQ multiplex PCR; TCRdb's copy keeps in-frame clones and lacks some. The table shows 110,000 or so clones, with roughly three fifths occurring only once. Study conclusions and caveats: Many expanded lesional clones persisted in scalp and blood during tofacitinib treatment. Having just one nonresponder leaves the connection between baseline CD8+ expansion and response unresolved.

About this clone itself: Its specificity is not known. The same CDR3 can be traced to other DNA sequences in this sample.

The source is a human donor with alopecia areata. This chain joins TRBV29-1 and TRBJ1-3; TRBD1 aligns across 7 bases. The specimen was CD4+ T cells sorted from blood, collected at week 24, from a patient treated with tofacitinib. CDR3 protein: CSVGTGGNTIYF. DNA for the CDR3: TGCAGCGTTGGGACAGGTGGAAACACCATATATTTT.